This TCR beta chain was profiled in a study of cytomegalovirus exposure and HLA in healthy donors. Study outcomes and limitations: TCR beta sequences numbering about 17,000 were associated with HLA alleles at 0.05 false discovery rate in a later analysis. Later analysis indicated greater clonal expansion among HLA-associated TCR beta chains than among equally common other chains.

The study ran its PCR with 60 Vbeta and 13 Jbeta primers. Assay: immunoSEQ multiplex PCR; the TCRdb copy retains only in-frame clones and omits some. Of 150,000 to 200,000 clones listed, about 82% are singletons. This clone was recorded only once. What it binds is unknown. This CDR3 is built from 15 residues. CDR1 and CDR2 (germline): MNHEY, SVGAGI. V lost 0 bases to trimming and J lost 1 base; unmatched junction nucleotides: 0. Donors counted as nominally healthy when sampled, yet unrecorded immune exposures were likely. Sequencing input: PBMCs. V and J are TRBV6-5 and TRBJ2-3; the match to TRBD2 covers 8 bases. The receptor was derived from a woman aged 25-40 years in good health and CMV-seronegative. CDR3: CASSYSSGGTDTQYF. The CDR3 DNA reads TGTGCCAGCAGTTACTCTAGCGGGGGCACAGATACGCAGTATTTT.